Each of the 30 T cell receptor beta chains below was sequenced from the same sample in a study of tumor and adjacent non-tumor tissue in lung cancer. The template was RNA from unsorted bulk tissue. This non-tumor lung sample came from over 3 cm beyond the tumor edge. The library came from three nested PCR rounds adapted from ARM-PCR protocols. TCRdb re-derived calls from the multiplex PCR reads in MiXCR, one entry per CDR3 protein. The sample records some 95,000 distinct CDR3 sequences, 80% being singletons. The sequenced material came from distant non-tumor lung tissue. These TCRs come from a man in his 60s with small cell lung cancer.

V and J are TRBV11-3 and TRBJ2-2; a possible D gene is TRBD2 (6 bases). This CDR3 region has 15 residues. CDR1 is SGHNT and CDR2 is YENEEA in the germline V gene. With 6 bases removed from V and 5 bases from J, the gap between germline ends came to 16 bases. The CDR3 loop is CASSNGSGGTGELFF. The CDR3 DNA is TGTGCCAGCAGTAACGGTAGCGGAGGGACCGGGGAGCTGTTTTTT.

Turning to this clonotype: The junction does not match germline at one end; this may be a read error. The chain carries TRBV20-1 and TRBJ2-7; D may match TRBD1 or TRBD2 (5 bases each). This CDR3 has 13 residues. Per germline, CDR1 DFQATT and CDR2 SNEGSKA (reference sequence). The CDR3 spells CSSVLRDHYEEYF. The CDR3 nucleotides read TGCAGTTCAGTCCTCCGGGACCACTACGAGGAGTACTTC.

The rearrangement links TRBV12-3 or TRBV12-4 to TRBJ2-5; TRBD2 might be the D (5 bases). Trimming took 6 bases from V and 2 from J, leaving 16 bases between them. This CDR3 is built from 15 residues. Written as DNA, the CDR3 is TGTGCCAGCAGAGCCTATAGCGTGGGACAAGAGACCCAGTACTTC. Its translation is CASRAYSVGQETQYF.

Notes on this clonotype: Germline and junction disagree at one end, which may indicate a read error. The rearrangement links TRBV11-2 to TRBJ1-1; no clear D gene. The CDR3 spans 15 residues. The V gene's germline CDR1 is SGHAT and CDR2 FQNNGV. The CDR3 loop is CASSVAGGMNTEVFF. CDR3 DNA: TGTGCCAGCAGCGTAGCAGGAGGAATGAACACTGAAGTTTTCTTT.

Worth noting for this clonotype: At one boundary the junction diverges from the germline segment, which might be a read error. V gene TRBV6-5 combines with J gene TRBJ2-1; D tentatively fits TRBD1 or TRBD2 (5 bases each). There are 15 residues in the CDR3. Germline V gives CDR1 MNHEY, CDR2 SVGAGI. CDR3 loop: CPSNYSGGVCNEQFF. The CDR3 bases are TGTCCCAGCAATTACTCTGGGGGAGTGTGTAATGAGCAGTTCTTC.

Concerning this clonotype itself: Because the CDR3 is missing its conserved closing phenylalanine or tryptophan, this is likely a read error. No DNA is shown, since the ends of the CDR3 on it are uncertain; the CDR3 is the one TCRdb lists. The CDR3 is CTSKLAGDDGGELLL. The chain is built from TRBV4-2 and TRBJ2-2; the listed D gene, TRBD2, was not tested against the DNA. The germline CDR1 and CDR2 sequences are LGHNA and YNFKEQ. The CDR3 is 15 residues long, ends included.

With respect to this clonotype: Its ends do not fully match the called genes, so a read error is possible. V gene TRBV11-3 combines with J gene TRBJ2-7, with TRBD1 as a possible D gene (6 bases). Per germline, CDR1 SGHNT and CDR2 YENEEA. The CDR3 runs to 15 residues. The CDR3 is CVSNQGLGSVIEQYF. CDR3 DNA: TGTGTCAGCAACCAGGGGCTGGGATCGGTGATCGAGCAGTACTTC.

This clonotype was seen a single time. This chain connects TRBV6-5 to TRBJ2-7, with D possibly being TRBD1 or TRBD2 (6 bases each). The CDR3 is 14 amino acids. Germline V gene sequence: CDR1 MNHEY, CDR2 SVGAGI. V shed 4 bases and J shed 10 bases, with 20 bases lying between them. In DNA form, the CDR3 reads TGTGCCAGCAGTTGGGTAGGGGGGCTGGGCGAACAGTACTTC. The encoded protein is CASSWVGGLGEQYF.

In the case of this clonotype: Compared with germline, one end of the junction differs, possibly owing to a read error. The chain recombines TRBV7-8 with TRBJ2-3, with D tentatively TRBD1 (6 bases). Germline V gene sequence: CDR1 SGHVS, CDR2 FQNEAQ. The CDR3 sequence is 13 residues long. CDR3 sequence: CASSLNRTDTQNF. The CDR3 DNA reads as TGTGCGAGCAGCTTAAATAGGACAGATACGCAGAATTTT.

As concerns this clonotype: One end of the junction does not line up with germline, which may come from a read error. In nucleotides, the CDR3 is TGTGGCAGCAGTTTAATGAGCAGAGAAGAGACCCAGTACTTC. As protein: CGSSLMSREETQYF. The V call is TRBV12-3 or TRBV12-4, the J call TRBJ2-5; D not certain. The CDR3 extends over 14 amino acids.

Worth noting for this clonotype: A much larger clone lies a single base off, so this may be a read error. This chain links TRBV20-1 with TRBJ2-1; D is ambiguous. Per germline, CDR1 DFQATT and CDR2 SNEGSKA (reference sequence). Trimming removed 3 bases from V and 6 bases from J, with 15 bases in between. This CDR3 comprises 14 residues. CDR3 nucleotide sequence: TGCAGTGCTAGTAATCTAGATTACAGCAATGAGCAGTTCTTC. Protein sequence: CSASNLDYSNEQFF.

Comment on this clonotype: This sequence may be a read error, since a much larger clone differs from it by one base. The chain recombines TRBV20-1 with TRBJ2-3, with a weak D call TRBD2 (5 bases). The V gene's germline CDR1 is DFQATT and CDR2 SNEGSKA (reference sequence). V lost 4 bases to trimming and J lost 7 bases, with 12 bases between them. This CDR3 spans 12 amino acids. The CDR3 DNA is TGCAGTGCTAACAATCGGGGATATACGCAGTATTTT. Protein sequence: CSANNRGYTQYF.

With regard to this clonotype: An end of the junction does not agree with germline; a read error may underlie this. The rearrangement links TRBV4-2 to TRBJ2-3, with D perhaps given as TRBD1 or TRBD2 (7 bases each). The germline CDR1 and CDR2 sequences are LGHNA and YNFKEQ. The CDR3 extends over 17 amino acids. For the CDR3, the DNA is TGTGCCAGCAGCTCGGTCCCAAGCGGGGAGGGGACAGATACACAGTATTTT. It codes for CASSSVPSGEGTDTQYF.

Concerning this clonotype: A junction boundary mismatches the germline segment, possibly from a read error. The chain employs TRBV4-2 and TRBJ2-1; D remains unclear. The CDR3 extends over 15 amino acids. The germline V gene has CDR1 LGHNA and CDR2 YNFKEQ. DNA for the CDR3: TGTGCCAGCAGCGCAGGCTTTGACTCAGACAATGAGCAATTCTTC. This gives the protein CASSAGFDSDNEQFF.

In the case of this clonotype: One end of the junction does not line up with germline, which may come from a read error. V is TRBV30 and J is TRBJ2-1, with 8 bases matching TRBD2. The CDR3 totals 18 residues. The germline V gene has CDR1 GTSNPN and CDR2 SVGIG (reference sequence). The CDR3 sequence: CVWMKLREATDTNNEQFF. DNA of the CDR3: TGTGTCTGGATGAAGTTGCGGGAGGCCACAGATACAAACAATGAGCAGTTCTTC.

With regard to this clonotype: The conserved phenylalanine or tryptophan is not found at the CDR3 terminus, so this likely reflects a read error. The chain links TRBV12-3 or TRBV12-4 to TRBJ2-2; TRBD1 might be the D (7 bases). V was clipped by 4 bases and J by 6 bases, with 9 bases between them. CDR3 length: 13 amino acids. The CDR3 region is CASSSGGPGELFI. Here the CDR3 DNA reads TGTGCCAGCAGTTCAGGGGGGCCCGGGGAGCTGTTTATA.

In the case of this clonotype: A much larger clone lies one base from this, so it may be a read error. As DNA, the CDR3 is TGTGTCAGCAGCTTCAGAGGGGATGAAAAACTGTTTTTT. Its translation: CVSSFRGDEKLFF. This sequence joins TRBV13 and TRBJ1-4, with D perhaps matching TRBD1 (5 bases). Germline CDR1 is PRHDT and CDR2 is FYEKMQ (reference sequence). CDR3 length: 13 amino acids.

With respect to this clonotype: One end of the junction fails to match germline, which may point to a read error. CDR3: CASNKRQGENEQSF. CDR3 nucleotides: TGTGCCAGCAATAAACGGCAGGGCGAGAATGAGCAGTCCTTC. V and J are TRBV11-2 and TRBJ2-1; tentatively, D is TRBD1 (5 bases). The CDR3 extends over 14 amino acids. Germline-derived CDR1 and CDR2 are SGHAT and FQNNGV.

The V and J genes are TRBV6-2 or TRBV6-3 and TRBJ2-3; D gene unclear. There are 14 residues in the CDR3. Germline CDR1 and CDR2: MNHEY and SVGEGT. V was trimmed by 7 bases and J by 2 bases, leaving 13 bases between them. CDR3 in DNA: TGTGCCAGCACTTATAGGGCAGCCACAGATACGCAGTATTTT. Its protein is CASTYRAATDTQYF.

A note on this clonotype: The conserved final phenylalanine or tryptophan is absent from the CDR3, which likely points to a read error. The rearrangement uses TRBV12-3 or TRBV12-4 and TRBJ2-5; D could derive from TRBD1 or TRBD2 (5 bases each). The CDR3 length is 14 residues. The CDR3 sequence is CTSSWGGTGETQYI. CDR3 DNA: TGTACCAGCAGCTGGGGTGGGACGGGGGAGACCCAGTACATC.

This clonotype is a singleton in its sample. This likely comes from a read error, as the CDR3 has no conserved phenylalanine or tryptophan at its end. It is unclear where the CDR3 begins or ends on the DNA, so no DNA is shown, and the CDR3 is as TCRdb lists it. This chain joins TRBV11-2 and TRBJ2-1. The CDR3 contains 16 residues when both ends are counted. Germline assignment: CDR1 SGHAT and CDR2 FQNNGV. The chain's CDR3 is CASSLVELATANEHFI.

The CDR3 sequence is CASSSRGGRSTDTRYF. The CDR3 DNA sequence: TGTGCCAGCAGTTCCCGCGGCGGGAGGAGCACAGATACGAGGTATTTT. J is TRBJ2-3 and V is TRBV12-3 or TRBV12-4; 8 nucleotides align to TRBD2. This CDR3 region has 16 residues. J was trimmed by 14 bases and V by 4 bases; bases with no gene match: 20.

The rearrangement links TRBV19 to TRBJ2-2, with D possibly being TRBD2 (6 bases). CDR1 LNHDA and CDR2 SQIVND come from the germline V gene (reference sequence). The V end was cut by 3 bases, the J end by 3 bases, with 17 bases between. The CDR3 covers 17 residues. CDR3 sequence (DNA): TGTGCCAGTAGTATGAGGTCTTCCGGGAGAGACACCGGGGAGCTGTTTTTT. Translation: CASSMRSSGRDTGELFF.

This chain connects TRBV6-5 to TRBJ1-5, with D hard to call. V gave up 4 bases and J gave up 5 bases, with 15 bases separating them. This CDR3 has 15 residues. Germline V CDR1 and CDR2: MNHEY, SVGAGI. CDR3 sequence reads: CASSLKQRAHQPQHF. The CDR3 DNA follows: TGTGCCAGCAGTTTAAAACAGAGGGCCCATCAGCCCCAGCATTTT.

The chain carries TRBV6-2 or TRBV6-3 and TRBJ2-5; 7 positions agree with TRBD2. V dropped 7 bases and J dropped 5; count of bases not matched to a gene: 13. The CDR3 is 15 amino acids. From germline, CDR1 is MNHEY and CDR2 SVGEGT. For the CDR3, the DNA is TGTGCCAGCAAGAACATGGGGGGGGGGGTGGAGACCCAGTACTTC. This gives the protein CASKNMGGGVETQYF.

In regard to this clonotype: A much more abundant neighbour one base away suggests this may be a read error. The V gene is TRBV30, the J gene TRBJ2-7; D remains unclear. Germline lookup yields CDR1 GTSNPN and CDR2 SVGIG (reference sequence). This CDR3 has 12 amino acids. Trimming took off 5 bases at V and 2 bases at J, with 10 bases between the two ends. The CDR3 DNA is TGTGCCTGGTGTTGGGCGACCTACGAGCAGTACGTC. As protein: CAWCWATYEQYV.

This clonotype was seen repeatedly, ten times or more. V usage is TRBV20-1 and J usage is TRBJ2-5; D could derive from TRBD1 or TRBD2 (5 bases each). The V gene's germline CDR1 is DFQATT and CDR2 SNEGSKA (reference sequence). V dropped 5 bases and J dropped 0 bases, with 10 bases sitting between them. This CDR3 spans 13 amino acids. CDR3 region: CSAPGRYQETQYF. The CDR3 nucleotides read TGCAGTGCTCCGGGACGGTACCAAGAGACCCAGTACTTC.

V usage is TRBV12-3 or TRBV12-4 and J usage is TRBJ2-1; 10 positions match TRBD2. J gave up 9 bases and V 6 bases, and 11 bases lay outside the gene matches. This CDR3 has 15 amino acids. The CDR3 spells CASRSLAGGTVEQFF. In nucleotides, the CDR3 is TGTGCCAGCAGATCCTTAGCGGGAGGTACGGTTGAGCAGTTCTTC.

The chain combines TRBV18 with TRBJ1-2; D is uncertain. CDR3 length: 14 amino acids. CDR1 and CDR2 (germline): KGHSH, LQKENI. Trimming removed 6 bases from V and 5 bases from J, with 16 bases in between. The CDR3 DNA follows: TGTGCCAGCTCGTCCGATCGGGCCCATTATGGCTACACCTTC. It codes for CASSSDRAHYGYTF.

The chain links TRBV6-5 to TRBJ2-1, with D uncertain. The germline V gene has CDR1 MNHEY and CDR2 SVGAGI. This CDR3 region has 13 residues. V was cut by 5 bases and J by 10 bases, with 15 bases left in between. The CDR3 region is CASSEIPADEQFF. The CDR3 DNA sequence: TGTGCCAGCAGTGAGATCCCGGCGGACGAGCAGTTCTTC.